This T cell receptor beta chain came from a study of response to subunit inactivated influenza vaccine. Study results and caveats: Each seasonal influenza vaccination recruits few new T cells, the authors suggested.

The CDR3 is 15 residues long. The J segment lost 6 bases and the V segment lost 5 bases, leaving 10 bases of the junction unmatched. CDR1 is SGHTA, CDR2 FQGTGA, per germline. MiXCR was run by TCRdb on the RT-PCR reads, yielding one entry per CDR3 protein. The sample has approximately 700,000 distinct CDR3 sequences; 11% to 15% are singletons. As concerns this clonotype: The antigen is undetermined.

This TCR derives from a man aged 45-60 years who received an inactivated influenza vaccine. The chain recombines TRBV7-3 with TRBJ2-1, with TRBD2 identical over 7 bases. The source material was PBMCs from blood, sampled around 14 days before vaccination. Here the CDR3 reads CASSKVGLGPNEQFF. The CDR3 nucleotides are TGTGCCAGCAGCAAAGTCGGACTAGGGCCCAATGAGCAGTTCTTC. Based on the CDR3 plus reference TRBV7-3 and TRBJ2-1, the full variable domain is GAGVSQTPSNKVTEKGKYVELRCDPISGHTALYWYRQSLGQGPEFLIYFQGTGAADDSGLPNDRFFAVRPEGSVSTLKIQRTERGDSAVYLCASSKVGLGPNEQFFGPGTRLTVL.